A selection of T cell receptor beta chains follows, all from one sample in a study of blood T cell repertoires in COVID-19. Method: immunoSEQ multiplex PCR; TCRdb's copy keeps in-frame clones and lacks some. This table has roughly 160,000 clones, approximately 82% appearing once. The specimen was peripheral blood. These receptors originate from an elderly woman with active or convalescent COVID-19. Each CDR3 is given with its conserved first and last residue. The order of the fields is J gene, clone size, D gene, V gene, CDR3 protein, CDR3 DNA. A D gene is named only where the DNA matches it firmly. Size tells how often a clone was seen (once, few, many) or the class of an expanded clone, and some rows leave it out.

J: TRBJ2-3; size: -; D: -; V: TRBV5-4; CDR3: CASSLNWGAQYF; DNA: TGTGCCAGCAGCTTGAATTGGGGGGCGCAGTATTTT
J: TRBJ1-2; size: -; D: -; V: TRBV18; CDR3: CASSPMWGTQGFDNYGYTF; DNA: TGTGCCAGCTCACCAATGTGGGGAACCCAGGGTTTTGATAACTATGGCTACACCTTC
J: TRBJ1-1; size: -; D: TRBD1; V: TRBV6-6; CDR3: CASIGQVLNTEAFF; DNA: TGTGCCAGCATCGGACAGGTTTTGAACACTGAAGCTTTCTTT
J: TRBJ2-1; size: -; D: TRBD2; V: TRBV19; CDR3: CASSGLAGGPNEQFF; DNA: TGTGCCAGTAGTGGACTAGCGGGAGGGCCCAATGAGCAGTTCTTC
J: TRBJ1-4; size: -; D: -; V: TRBV5-4; CDR3: CASSEGGSQEKLFF; DNA: TGTGCCAGCAGCGAGGGGGGGTCGCAGGAAAAACTGTTTTTT
J: TRBJ2-1; size: few; D: TRBD2; V: TRBV11-3; CDR3: CASSLESGSYEQFF; DNA: TGTGCCAGCAGCTTAGAAAGCGGGAGCTATGAGCAGTTCTTC
J: TRBJ1-3; size: few; D: -; V: TRBV5-1; CDR3: CASSLYGSLRSSGNTIYF; DNA: TGCGCCAGCAGCTTGTACGGCAGCCTAAGGAGCTCTGGAAACACCATATATTTT
J: TRBJ2-5; size: -; D: TRBD1; V: TRBV11-1; CDR3: CASSSPDRGLETQYF; DNA: TGTGCCAGCAGCTCACCAGACAGGGGGTTGGAGACCCAGTACTTC
J: TRBJ1-2; size: few; D: -; V: TRBV20-1; CDR3: CSAQGNYGYTF; DNA: TGCAGTGCCCAGGGGAATTATGGCTACACCTTC
J: TRBJ1-2; size: -; D: -; V: TRBV19; CDR3: CASTFGLGYGYTF; DNA: TGTGCCAGTACCTTCGGACTTGGGTATGGCTACACCTTC
J: TRBJ2-2; size: -; D: TRBD2; V: TRBV9; CDR3: CASSVAQASGGTGELFF; DNA: TGTGCCAGCAGCGTAGCTCAGGCTAGCGGGGGAACCGGGGAGCTGTTTTTT
J: TRBJ2-1; size: -; D: TRBD2; V: TRBV29-1; CDR3: CSVGLAGDLGQFF; DNA: TGCAGCGTGGGACTAGCGGGGGACCTCGGGCAGTTCTTC
J: TRBJ1-2; size: -; D: TRBD1; V: TRBV2; CDR3: CASSDERTGQGGYTF; DNA: TGTGCCAGCAGTGATGAAAGGACAGGGCAAGGAGGCTACACCTTC
J: TRBJ1-3; size: few; D: -; V: TRBV10-3; CDR3: CAIKWTDSGNTIYF; DNA: TGTGCCATCAAATGGACAGACTCTGGAAACACCATATATTTT
J: TRBJ1-1; size: -; D: -; V: TRBV12-5; CDR3: CASGLGQYTEAFF; DNA: TGTGCTAGTGGTTTGGGACAGTACACTGAAGCTTTCTTT
J: TRBJ1-6; size: few; D: TRBD1; V: TRBV5-8; CDR3: CASSLTGGNSPLHF; DNA: TGTGCCAGCAGCTTGACAGGGGGCAATTCACCCCTCCACTTT
J: TRBJ2-5; size: -; D: -; V: TRBV7-9; CDR3: CASTSGGAGETQYF; DNA: TGTGCCAGCACGAGCGGCGGGGCTGGGGAGACCCAGTACTTC
J: TRBJ2-7; size: once; D: -; V: TRBV5-1; CDR3: CASSFDTGSSYEQYF; DNA: TGCGCCAGCAGCTTCGATACAGGGAGCTCCTACGAGCAGTACTTC
J: TRBJ1-2; size: -; D: -; V: TRBV11-3; CDR3: CASSSSVFRRARYGYTF; DNA: TGTGCCAGCAGCTCATCCGTATTCCGGCGGGCTCGCTATGGCTACACCTTC
J: TRBJ1-1; size: -; D: -; V: TRBV12-5; CDR3: CASGPGPGEAFF; DNA: TGTGCTAGTGGTCCAGGGCCGGGTGAAGCTTTCTTT
J: TRBJ2-1; size: -; D: -; V: TRBV5-1; CDR3: CASSFSPRALNEQFF; DNA: TGCGCCAGCAGCTTCTCGCCGCGCGCCCTAAATGAGCAGTTCTTC
J: TRBJ2-3; size: -; D: -; V: TRBV5-1; CDR3: CASSLEGTTDTQYF; DNA: TGCGCCAGCAGCTTGGAAGGGACTACAGATACGCAGTATTTT
J: TRBJ1-1; size: -; D: -; V: TRBV4-1; CDR3: CASSQELQGKAFF; DNA: TGCGCCAGCAGCCAAGAGTTACAGGGAAAAGCTTTCTTT
J: TRBJ2-4; size: -; D: TRBD2; V: TRBV30; CDR3: CAWSPPGGVNIQYF; DNA: TGTGCCTGGAGTCCTCCGGGGGGGGTAAACATTCAGTACTTC
J: TRBJ1-2; size: -; D: -; V: TRBV2; CDR3: CASSEFIYGYTF; DNA: TGTGCCAGCAGTGAGTTTATCTATGGCTACACCTTC
J: TRBJ2-5; size: -; D: -; V: TRBV7-9; CDR3: CASSPRLARTRLGETQYF; DNA: TGTGCCAGCAGCCCCCGCCTCGCTAGGACCCGACTAGGAGAGACCCAGTACTTC
J: TRBJ2-1; size: once; D: -; V: TRBV7-2; CDR3: CASSQLRGYNEQFF; DNA: TGTGCCAGCAGCCAACTCCGCGGGTACAATGAGCAGTTCTTC
J: TRBJ1-5; size: once; D: -; V: TRBV2; CDR3: CASSEWMGGNQPQHF; DNA: TGTGCCAGCAGTGAATGGATGGGAGGCAATCAGCCCCAGCATTTT
J: TRBJ1-2; size: -; D: -; V: TRBV9; CDR3: CASSPDNYGYTF; DNA: TGTGCCAGCAGTCCAGATAACTATGGCTACACCTTC
J: TRBJ2-3; size: -; D: -; V: TRBV9; CDR3: CASSVWRDSTDTQYF; DNA: TGTGCCAGCAGCGTTTGGCGGGATAGCACAGATACGCAGTATTTT
J: TRBJ1-1; size: -; D: -; V: TRBV20-1; CDR3: CSASLVTVNTEAFF; DNA: TGCAGTGCTAGTTTGGTGACAGTGAACACTGAAGCTTTCTTT
J: TRBJ2-7; size: -; D: -; V: TRBV27; CDR3: CASSLSQGEQYF; DNA: TGTGCCAGCAGTTTATCACAGGGCGAGCAGTACTTC
J: TRBJ1-3; size: few; D: -; V: TRBV14; CDR3: CASSQDVGASGNTIYF; DNA: TGTGCCAGCAGCCAAGATGTAGGGGCCTCTGGAAACACCATATATTTT
J: TRBJ2-5; size: few; D: TRBD1; V: TRBV5-4; CDR3: CASSSSTGEVETQYF; DNA: TGTGCCAGCAGCTCATCAACAGGGGAAGTAGAGACCCAGTACTTC
J: TRBJ1-1; size: -; D: -; V: TRBV27; CDR3: CASSLANRVEAFF; DNA: TGTGCCAGCAGTTTAGCCAACAGGGTTGAAGCTTTCTTT
J: TRBJ2-7; size: -; D: -; V: TRBV27; CDR3: CASSSMSSYEQYF; DNA: TGTGCCAGCAGTTCGATGAGCTCCTACGAGCAGTACTTC
J: TRBJ1-1; size: -; D: -; V: TRBV2; CDR3: CASRVDSTEAFF; DNA: TGTGCCAGCAGGGTGGACAGCACTGAAGCTTTCTTT
J: TRBJ1-1; size: few; D: -; V: TRBV12-2; CDR3: CASRLVSLSGGANTEAFF; DNA: TGTGCAAGTCGCTTAGTATCTCTTTCGGGCGGGGCGAACACTGAAGCTTTCTTT
J: TRBJ2-1; size: -; D: TRBD2; V: TRBV5-1; CDR3: CASSYTGTSGTSYNEQFF; DNA: TGCGCCAGCAGCTATACTGGGACTAGCGGGACCTCCTACAATGAGCAGTTCTTC
J: TRBJ1-4; size: -; D: TRBD1; V: TRBV28; CDR3: CASRLPNTGQKGKLFF; DNA: TGTGCCAGCAGACTCCCGAATACGGGACAGAAAGGAAAACTGTTTTTT
J: TRBJ1-6; size: -; D: TRBD1; V: TRBV5-1; CDR3: CASSTRGRRLSYNSPLHF; DNA: TGCGCCAGCAGCACCAGGGGGAGAAGGCTCTCCTATAATTCACCCCTCCACTTT
J: TRBJ1-5; size: -; D: TRBD1; V: TRBV7-9; CDR3: CASSRETGGRSNQPQHF; DNA: TGTGCCAGCAGTAGGGAAACAGGGGGCCGCAGCAATCAGCCCCAGCATTTT
J: TRBJ1-5; size: -; D: -; V: TRBV7-2; CDR3: CASSSAGFLEPQHF; DNA: TGTGCCAGCAGCTCCGCCGGGTTTCTCGAGCCCCAGCATTTT
J: TRBJ1-2; size: few; D: -; V: TRBV6-1; CDR3: CASSDRQRGYTF; DNA: TGTGCCAGCAGTGATCGGCAGCGTGGCTACACCTTC
J: TRBJ2-1; size: -; D: -; V: TRBV7-3; CDR3: CASSSSLLAAYSYNEQFF; DNA: TGTGCCAGCAGTTCCAGTCTACTAGCCGCCTACTCCTACAATGAGCAGTTCTTC